This T cell receptor (beta chain) was profiled in a study of shared clonotypes between healthy human individuals. Sequenced by immunoSEQ multiplex PCR; TCRdb stores in-frame clones only, minus some. Altogether about 1 million clones are present, 70% to 80% being singletons, with the ten largest covering roughly 1.5%. Findings and caveats of the study: The small donor group covered limited genetic and exposure diversity.

This clone has ten or more counts. Antigen specificity is unknown. The sequence was collected from a man between 18 and 29 years old in good health. Sequenced sample: memory CD4+ T cells sorted from blood. Subset reported: CD45RA-negative fraction.

CDR3 residues: CASSWTSGTHTEAFF. The CDR3 nucleotides are TGCGCCAGCAGCTGGACCTCCGGGACGCACACTGAAGCTTTCTTT. V and J are TRBV5-1 and TRBJ1-1, with D perhaps matching TRBD1 (5 bases). This CDR3 has 15 residues. V lost 3 bases to trimming and J lost 3 bases, with 15 bases between them. CDR1 and CDR2 (germline): SGHRS, YFSETQ.